This passage covers 19 T cell receptor beta chains from one sample sequenced in a study of cytomegalovirus exposure and HLA in healthy donors. PCR was performed using 60 Vbeta and 13 Jbeta primers. Data came from immunoSEQ multiplex PCR; TCRdb stores just in-frame clones and leaves some out. The data hold over 150,000 clones, with just over 75% observed a single time. The sequencing input was PBMCs. Receptor source: a woman aged 25-40 years in good health and CMV-seropositive.

The V gene is TRBV2, the J gene TRBJ2-4, with D unresolved. V was pared by 3 bases and J by 6 bases, with 9 bases between. This CDR3 is built from 13 residues. Germline V gene lookup returns CDR1 SNHLY and CDR2 FYNNEI. The CDR3 nucleotides read TGTGCCAGCAGTGATGCGAACTCAAACATTCAGTACTTC. It yields the protein CASSDANSNIQYF.

The chain couples TRBV6-5 to TRBJ2-2, with TRBD1 identical over 7 bases. Trimming took 5 bases from V and 1 from J; bases not matched to a gene: 4. CDR3 length: 15 amino acids. Germline loops: CDR1 MNHEY, CDR2 SVGAGI. CDR3 sequence: CASSKDRLNTGELFF. The CDR3 coding sequence is TGTGCCAGCAGTAAGGACAGGTTGAACACCGGGGAGCTGTTTTTT.

The chain uses TRBV2 and TRBJ1-5, with unresolved D. Trimming removed 6 bases from V and 6 bases from J, with 18 bases in between. Germline CDR1 is SNHLY and CDR2 is FYNNEI. This CDR3 contains 15 residues. Written as DNA, the CDR3 is TGTGCCAGCAGGCCCCGCGAGGGAGAGGGTCAGCCCCAGCATTTT. It codes for CASRPREGEGQPQHF.

The CDR3 is CASSWGWGGGSGANVLTF. CDR3 DNA sequence: TGTGCCAGCAGCTGGGGGTGGGGGGGAGGCTCTGGGGCCAACGTCCTGACTTTC. The chain couples TRBV5-6 to TRBJ2-6, with 7 bases lining up with TRBD2. The CDR3 has 18 residues. The J segment lost 0 bases and the V segment lost 3 bases, leaving 9 bases of the junction unmatched. Per germline, CDR1 SGHDT and CDR2 YYEEEE.

The chain uses TRBV9 and TRBJ1-3; D remains ambiguous. Trimming stripped 2 bases from V and 1 base from J, with 13 bases between. This CDR3 spans 16 amino acids. Germline loops: CDR1 SGDLS, CDR2 YYNGEE. The CDR3: CASSVTTDQSGNTIYF. As DNA, the CDR3 is TGTGCCAGCAGCGTGACGACTGACCAATCTGGAAACACCATATATTTT.

The chain employs TRBV28 and TRBJ2-7; D is possibly TRBD1 (6 bases). The germline gives CDR1 MDHEN, CDR2 SYDVKM. There are 13 residues in the CDR3. Trimming pared 10 bases from V and 3 bases from J, leaving 16 bases between. The CDR3 loop reads CATRRTANYEQYF. In nucleotides, the CDR3 is TGTGCCACCCGGAGGACAGCTAACTACGAGCAGTACTTC.

The V call is TRBV5-1, the J call TRBJ2-1, with 7 nucleotides matching TRBD1. The germline V gene has CDR1 SGHRS and CDR2 YFSETQ. J lost 6 bases, V lost 9 bases, and 21 bases had no gene match. The CDR3 is 17 residues long. The CDR3 is CATSQGESVPIGNEQFF. The DNA for the CDR3 is TGCGCCACTTCGCAGGGGGAGAGTGTCCCCATCGGCAATGAGCAGTTCTTC.

CDR3 coding DNA: TGTGCCAGCAGTTACTCGTCCGTACTGTATGAGCAGTTCTTC. Translating gives CASSYSSVLYEQFF. V and J are TRBV6-5 and TRBJ2-1, with unresolved D. Germline V gene lookup returns CDR1 MNHEY and CDR2 SVGAGI. Trimming took off 0 bases at V and 8 bases at J, with 11 bases between the two ends. This CDR3 contains 14 residues.

The J gene is TRBJ2-7, the V gene TRBV5-1; 7 bases match TRBD1. Germline CDR1 SGHRS, CDR2 YFSETQ. This CDR3 comprises 17 residues. V gave up 0 bases and J gave up 3 bases; unmatched junction bases: 12. CDR3 coding DNA: TGCGCCAGCAGCTTGGCCACCTCTACGGGACAGAACTACGAGCAGTACTTC. It encodes CASSLATSTGQNYEQYF.

The V call is TRBV9, the J call TRBJ2-1; 8 bases match TRBD2. The ends lost 3 bases at V and 4 bases at J; junction bases unmatched: 9. CDR3 length: 16 residues. The germline gives CDR1 SGDLS, CDR2 YYNGEE. This chain's CDR3 is CASSGMSGRTYNEQFF. In nucleotides, the CDR3 is TGTGCCAGCAGCGGGATGAGCGGGAGAACTTACAATGAGCAGTTCTTC.

The chain couples TRBV7-8 to TRBJ1-5; D might be TRBD1 (5 bases). CDR1 SGHVS and CDR2 FQNEAQ come from the germline V gene. The V end lost 5 bases, the J end lost 1 base, and 15 bases lay between the germline ends. The CDR3 spans 16 residues. In nucleotides, the CDR3 is TGTGCCAGCAGCCAGCTGGGGGGAAGGAGCAATCAGCCCCAGCATTTT. Amino acids: CASSQLGGRSNQPQHF.

The V gene is TRBV6-5, the J gene TRBJ2-3; TRBD1 aligns across 7 bases. The CDR3 extends over 16 amino acids. Losses at the gene ends were 2 bases for V and 1 base for J; bases not matched to a gene: 6. Germline V gene lookup returns CDR1 MNHEY and CDR2 SVGAGI. CDR3 in amino acids: CASSYRRGQGTDTQYF. The CDR3 DNA reads as TGTGCCAGCAGTTACCGAAGAGGACAGGGCACAGATACGCAGTATTTT.

The rearrangement joins TRBV5-1 to TRBJ2-5; TRBD2 matches 9 bases. The V gene's germline CDR1 is SGHRS and CDR2 YFSETQ. The CDR3 totals 16 residues. V lost 1 base, J lost 5 bases, and 9 bases stayed unmatched. CDR3 nucleotides: TGCGCCAGCAGCTTGCCCGCTAGCGGGAAAGATGAGACCCAGTACTTC. Translation gives CASSLPASGKDETQYF. Variable domain in full (rest from reference TRBV5-1 and TRBJ2-5): KAGVTQTPRYLIKTRGQQVTLSCSPISGHRSVSWYQQTPGQGLQFLFEYFSETQRNKGNFPGRFSGRQFSNSRSEMNVSTLELGDSALYLCASSLPASGKDETQYFGPGTRLLVL.

The chain combines TRBV12-5 with TRBJ2-1; D perhaps matches TRBD1 (5 bases). Trimming cost V 5 bases and J 4 bases, with 12 bases left between them. Germline values: CDR1 LGHNT, CDR2 FRNRAP. The CDR3 covers 14 residues. CDR3 residues: CASGMGLSYNEQFF. CDR3 in DNA: TGTGCTAGTGGTATGGGGCTTTCTTACAATGAGCAGTTCTTC.

The chain combines TRBV7-6 with TRBJ2-5; D might be TRBD1 (5 bases). Trimming removed 3 bases from V and 3 bases from J, with 14 bases in between. Germline V gene lookup returns CDR1 SGHVS and CDR2 FNYEAQ. The CDR3 contains 15 residues. CDR3 sequence: CASSFVAGSKETQYF. The CDR3 region has the DNA TGTGCCAGCAGCTTCGTGGCAGGGTCTAAAGAGACCCAGTACTTC.

The rearrangement joins TRBV7-8 to TRBJ2-7; D may be TRBD1 (6 bases). CDR3 length: 14 amino acids. V was clipped by 11 bases and J by 7 bases, with 24 bases between them. Germline CDR1 SGHVS, CDR2 FQNEAQ. CDR3: CAVALSGARWEQYF. As DNA, the CDR3 is TGTGCCGTCGCACTCTCAGGGGCAAGATGGGAGCAGTACTTC.

The V gene is TRBV28, the J gene TRBJ2-7; 9 bases match TRBD1. There are 15 residues in the CDR3. Germline V CDR1 and CDR2: MDHEN, SYDVKM. V was pared by 5 bases and J by 0 bases, with 5 bases of the junction left unmatched. The CDR3 region has the DNA TGTGCCAGCAGTCCAGGGGACAGGGCCTCCTACGAGCAGTACTTC. It specifies CASSPGDRASYEQYF.

The rearrangement joins TRBV29-1 to TRBJ2-7; tentatively, D is TRBD1 (5 bases). This CDR3 is 12 amino acids long. V was trimmed by 3 bases and J by 9 bases, leaving 15 bases between them. Germline values: CDR1 SQVTM, CDR2 ANQGSEA. In nucleotides, the CDR3 is TGCAGCGTTGATGACAGACTCTCGGGGCAGTACTTC. Encoded protein: CSVDDRLSGQYF.

This clone was detected a few times. The chain is built from TRBV19 and TRBJ2-5; tentatively, D is TRBD1 (5 bases). V was clipped by 6 bases and J by 2 bases, with 19 bases between them. Germline CDR1 is LNHDA and CDR2 is SQIVND (reference sequence). The CDR3 covers 16 residues. CDR3 sequence: CASRGLRVAGQETQYF. CDR3 sequence (DNA): TGTGCCAGTAGAGGCCTTAGGGTGGCAGGGCAAGAGACCCAGTACTTC.